The next 3 T cell receptor beta chains were all read from a single sample in a study of cytomegalovirus exposure and HLA in healthy donors (dated by TCRdb to 2016 to 2017). The library was obtained by the immunoSEQ multiplex PCR assay. A mixture of 60 forward primers for TCR Vbeta segments and 13 reverse primers for TCR Jbeta segments was used in the multiplex PCR. Not all clones reach the TCRdb copy of this immuneACCESS table, which keeps in-frame sequences only. Checked studies attribute under half of the gap to unresolved V genes and leave the rest unexplained. The sample table lists around 120,000 clones, around 76% of them with a count of one. The ten largest clones capture roughly 31% of the sample. The material sequenced was PBMCs. The receptors stem from a man aged 55 to 70 in good health and CMV-seropositive.

J is TRBJ2-5 and V is TRBV5-4, with D possibly TRBD2 on 7 matching bases. The J call may be incorrect, as the DNA end agrees better with TRBJ2-7. Looked up from germline, CDR1 is SGHNT and CDR2 is YYREEE (reference sequence). The CDR3 extends over 16 amino acids. The CDR3, as DNA: TGTGCCAGCAGCTTGGCCAGGGGCGGGAGCACGGGCGAGCAGTACTTC. Translated, it gives CASSLARGGSTGEQYF.

The chain recombines TRBV5-1 with TRBJ1-2; 7 bases line up with TRBD1. Looked up from germline, CDR1 is SGHRS and CDR2 is YFSETQ. V shed 2 bases, J shed 5 bases, and the junction held 12 bases outside the gene matches. The CDR3 spans 16 residues. The CDR3 DNA follows: TGCGCCAGCAGCTTTGAGCCCGGGACAGCGGATTATGGCTACACCTTC. This codes for CASSFEPGTADYGYTF.

The table lists this clone with a count of one. CDR3 in DNA: TGTGCCAGCAGCTATTTAGGGGGGGGTAATCAGCCCCAGCATTTT. Translation gives CASSYLGGGNQPQHF. This chain joins TRBV5-8 and TRBJ1-5; D might be TRBD1 (6 bases). The CDR3 length is 15 residues. CDR1 and CDR2 (germline): SGHTS, YDEGEE. The V end was cut by 3 bases, the J end by 4 bases, with 14 bases between.